This T cell receptor beta chain was recorded in a study of circulating and synovial CD4+ cells in juvenile arthritis. The study's findings and limits: These blood cells shared more CDR3 sequences with synovium than bulk blood.

This clone was observed a handful of times. The antigen remains undetermined. Method: immunoSEQ multiplex PCR; TCRdb's copy keeps in-frame clones and lacks some. The sample has about 30,000 clones; approximately 92% are singletons. CDR1 LNHDA and CDR2 SQIVND come from the germline V gene (reference sequence). The CDR3 spans 13 residues. V lost 9 bases to trimming and J lost 4 bases; unmatched junction nucleotides: 7. The TCR sequence derives from a human donor with juvenile idiopathic arthritis. The chain combines TRBV19 with TRBJ1-2; 8 bases are a match to TRBD1. The source material was CD4+ T cells from blood. The CDR3 nucleotides read TGTGCCAGCCAGAAGACAGGGGCCTATGGCTACACCTTC. Translation gives CASQKTGAYGYTF.